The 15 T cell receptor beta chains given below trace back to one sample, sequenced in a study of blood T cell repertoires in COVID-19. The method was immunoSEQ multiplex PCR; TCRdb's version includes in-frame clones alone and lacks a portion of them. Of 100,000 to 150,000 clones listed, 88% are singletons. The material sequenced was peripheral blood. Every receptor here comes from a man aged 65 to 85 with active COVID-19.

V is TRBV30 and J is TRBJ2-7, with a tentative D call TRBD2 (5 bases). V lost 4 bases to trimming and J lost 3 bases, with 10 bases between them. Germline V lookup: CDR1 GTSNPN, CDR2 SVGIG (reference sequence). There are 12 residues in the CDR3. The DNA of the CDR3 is TGTGCCTGGACCTCCGGGGTCTACGAGCAGTACTTC. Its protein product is CAWTSGVYEQYF.

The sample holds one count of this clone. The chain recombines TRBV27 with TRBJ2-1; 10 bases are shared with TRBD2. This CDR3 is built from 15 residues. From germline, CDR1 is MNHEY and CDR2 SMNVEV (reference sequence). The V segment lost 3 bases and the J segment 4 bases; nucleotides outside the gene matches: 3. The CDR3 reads CASSLASGGYNEQFF. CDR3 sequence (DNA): TGTGCCAGCAGTTTGGCTAGCGGGGGTTACAATGAGCAGTTCTTC.

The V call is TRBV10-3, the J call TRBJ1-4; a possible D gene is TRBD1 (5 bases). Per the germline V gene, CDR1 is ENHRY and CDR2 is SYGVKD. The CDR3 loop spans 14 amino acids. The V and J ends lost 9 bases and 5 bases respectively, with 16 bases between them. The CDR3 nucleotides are TGTGCCATTAGAGATGGGGGGTCAAATGAAAAACTGTTTTTT. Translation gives CAIRDGGSNEKLFF.

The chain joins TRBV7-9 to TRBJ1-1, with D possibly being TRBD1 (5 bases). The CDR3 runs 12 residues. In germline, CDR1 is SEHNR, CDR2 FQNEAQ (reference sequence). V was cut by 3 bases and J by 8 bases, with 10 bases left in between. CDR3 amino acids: CASSFDRWEAFF. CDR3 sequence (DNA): TGTGCCAGCAGCTTCGACAGATGGGAAGCTTTCTTT.

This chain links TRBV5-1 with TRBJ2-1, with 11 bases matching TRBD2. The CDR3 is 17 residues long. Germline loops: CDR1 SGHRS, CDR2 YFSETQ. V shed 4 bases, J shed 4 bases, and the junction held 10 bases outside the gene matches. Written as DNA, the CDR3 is TGCGCCAGCAGCCCGGGCGGATTAGCGGGAGGGTACAATGAGCAGTTCTTC. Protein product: CASSPGGLAGGYNEQFF.

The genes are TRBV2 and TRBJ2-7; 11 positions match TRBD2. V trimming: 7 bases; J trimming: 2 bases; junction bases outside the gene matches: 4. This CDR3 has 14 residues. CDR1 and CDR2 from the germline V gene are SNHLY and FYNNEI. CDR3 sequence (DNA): TGTGCCAGCAAAGGACTAGCGGGCGCCTACGAGCAGTACTTC. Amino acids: CASKGLAGAYEQYF.

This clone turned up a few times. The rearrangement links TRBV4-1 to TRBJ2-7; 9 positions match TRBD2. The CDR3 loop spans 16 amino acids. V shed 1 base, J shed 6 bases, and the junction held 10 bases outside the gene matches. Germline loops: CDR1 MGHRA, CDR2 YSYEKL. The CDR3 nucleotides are TGCGCCAGCAGCCAAGTGACTAGCGGCCTTCGGGGCGAGCAGTACTTC. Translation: CASSQVTSGLRGEQYF.

The CDR3 nucleotides are TGTGCCAGCAGCTCAGGGGCAGGTCCGGGCGAGCAGTACTTC. Translating gives CASSSGAGPGEQYF. The chain recombines TRBV7-9 with TRBJ2-7; TRBD1 might be the D (6 bases). CDR1 and CDR2 (germline): SEHNR, FQNEAQ (reference sequence). V lost 4 bases and J lost 6, with 16 bases in between. This CDR3 comprises 14 residues.

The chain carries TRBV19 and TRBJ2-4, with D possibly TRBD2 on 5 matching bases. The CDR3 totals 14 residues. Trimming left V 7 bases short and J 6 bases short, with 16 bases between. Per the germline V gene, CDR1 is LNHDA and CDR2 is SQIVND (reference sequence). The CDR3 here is CASKTPEGGNIQYF. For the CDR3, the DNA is TGTGCCAGTAAAACCCCCGAGGGCGGAAACATTCAGTACTTC.

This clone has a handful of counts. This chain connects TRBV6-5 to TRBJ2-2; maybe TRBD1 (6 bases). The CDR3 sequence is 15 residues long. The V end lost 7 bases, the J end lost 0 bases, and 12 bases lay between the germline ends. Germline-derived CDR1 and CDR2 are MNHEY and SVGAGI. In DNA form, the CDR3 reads TGTGCCAGCACCGCTGAGGGGGCGAACACCGGGGAGCTGTTTTTT. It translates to CASTAEGANTGELFF.

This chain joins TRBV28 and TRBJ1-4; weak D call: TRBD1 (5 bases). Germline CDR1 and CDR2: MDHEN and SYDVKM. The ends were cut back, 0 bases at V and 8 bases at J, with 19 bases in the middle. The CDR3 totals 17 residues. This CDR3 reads CASSLWSARNRFEKLFF. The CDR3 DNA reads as TGTGCCAGCAGTTTATGGTCGGCCCGGAACAGGTTCGAAAAACTGTTTTTT.

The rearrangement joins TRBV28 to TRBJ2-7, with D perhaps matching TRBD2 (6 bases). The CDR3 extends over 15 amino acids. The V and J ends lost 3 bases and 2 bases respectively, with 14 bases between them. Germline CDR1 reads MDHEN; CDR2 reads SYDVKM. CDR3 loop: CASSFLGEATYEQYF. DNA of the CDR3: TGTGCCAGCAGTTTTCTGGGGGAGGCAACCTACGAGCAGTACTTC.

CDR3: CASSVVLGGSRGEQFF. The CDR3 coding sequence is TGTGCCAGCAGCGTAGTCCTAGGGGGCAGTAGAGGGGAGCAGTTCTTC. The V gene is TRBV9, the J gene TRBJ2-1; 7 nucleotides match TRBD1. There are 16 residues in the CDR3. Germline-derived CDR1 and CDR2 are SGDLS and YYNGEE. V gave up 0 bases and J gave up 10 bases; unmatched junction bases: 13.

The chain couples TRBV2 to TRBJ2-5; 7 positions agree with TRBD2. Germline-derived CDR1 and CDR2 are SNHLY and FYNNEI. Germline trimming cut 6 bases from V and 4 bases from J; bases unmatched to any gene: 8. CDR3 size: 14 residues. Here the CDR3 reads CASRGRALGETQYF. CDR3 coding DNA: TGTGCCAGCAGGGGGAGGGCCCTCGGAGAGACCCAGTACTTC.

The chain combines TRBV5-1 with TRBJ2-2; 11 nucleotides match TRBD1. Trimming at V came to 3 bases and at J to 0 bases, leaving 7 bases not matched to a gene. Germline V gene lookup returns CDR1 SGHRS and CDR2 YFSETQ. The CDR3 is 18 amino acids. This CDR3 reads CASSWGDRGSPNTGELFF. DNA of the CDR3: TGCGCCAGCAGCTGGGGGGACAGGGGGTCCCCGAACACCGGGGAGCTGTTTTTT.